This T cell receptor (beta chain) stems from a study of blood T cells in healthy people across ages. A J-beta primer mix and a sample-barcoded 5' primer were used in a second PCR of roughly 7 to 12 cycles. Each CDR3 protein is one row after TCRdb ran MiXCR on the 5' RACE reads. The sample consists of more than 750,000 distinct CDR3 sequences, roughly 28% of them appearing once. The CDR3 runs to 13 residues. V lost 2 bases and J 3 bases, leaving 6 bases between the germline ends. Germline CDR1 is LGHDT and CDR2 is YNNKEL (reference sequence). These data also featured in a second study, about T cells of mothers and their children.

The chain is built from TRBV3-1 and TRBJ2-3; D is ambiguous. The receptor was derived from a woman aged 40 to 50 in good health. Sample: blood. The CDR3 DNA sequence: TGTGCCAGCAGCCAATCATTAACAGATACGCAGTATTTT. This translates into CASSQSLTDTQYF.